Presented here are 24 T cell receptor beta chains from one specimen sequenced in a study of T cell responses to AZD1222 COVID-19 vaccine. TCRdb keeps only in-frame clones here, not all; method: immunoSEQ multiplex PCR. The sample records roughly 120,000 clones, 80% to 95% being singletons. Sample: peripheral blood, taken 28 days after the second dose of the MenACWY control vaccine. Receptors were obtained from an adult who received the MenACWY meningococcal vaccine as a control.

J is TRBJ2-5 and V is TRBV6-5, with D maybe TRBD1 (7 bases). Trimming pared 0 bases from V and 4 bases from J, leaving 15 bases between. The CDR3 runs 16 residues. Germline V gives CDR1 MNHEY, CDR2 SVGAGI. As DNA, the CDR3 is TGTGCCAGCAGTTACTCACCGGGGGACAGTCCAGAGACCCAGTACTTC. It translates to CASSYSPGDSPETQYF.

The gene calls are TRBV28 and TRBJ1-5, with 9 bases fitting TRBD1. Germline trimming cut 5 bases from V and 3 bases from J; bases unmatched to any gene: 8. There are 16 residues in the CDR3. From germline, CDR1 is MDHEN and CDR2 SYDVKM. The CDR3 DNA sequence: TGTGCCAGCAGTCCGGACAGGGGTTTTAACAATCAGCCCCAGCATTTT. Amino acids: CASSPDRGFNNQPQHF.

The CDR3 sequence: CASSLGQGAKGNQPQHF. DNA for the CDR3: TGTGCCAGCAGCTTGGGACAGGGGGCGAAGGGCAATCAGCCCCAGCATTTT. The chain combines TRBV5-8 with TRBJ1-5; TRBD1 agrees at 10 bases. CDR1 and CDR2 (germline): SGHTS, YDEGEE. The CDR3 is 17 residues long. V gave up 0 bases and J gave up 2 bases; unmatched junction bases: 5. Supplemented by reference TRBV5-8 and TRBJ1-5, the full variable domain reads EAGVTQSPTHLIKTRGQQATLRCSPISGHTSVYWYQQALGLGLQFLLWYDEGEERNRGNFPPRFSGRQFPNYSSELNVNALELEDSALYLCASSLGQGAKGNQPQHFGDGTRLSIL.

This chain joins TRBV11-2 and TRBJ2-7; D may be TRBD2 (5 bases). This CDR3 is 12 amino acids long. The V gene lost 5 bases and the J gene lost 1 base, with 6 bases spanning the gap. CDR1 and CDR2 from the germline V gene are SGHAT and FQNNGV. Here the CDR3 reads CASSGLSYEQYV. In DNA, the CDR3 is TGTGCCAGCAGCGGACTGTCCTACGAGCAGTACGTC.

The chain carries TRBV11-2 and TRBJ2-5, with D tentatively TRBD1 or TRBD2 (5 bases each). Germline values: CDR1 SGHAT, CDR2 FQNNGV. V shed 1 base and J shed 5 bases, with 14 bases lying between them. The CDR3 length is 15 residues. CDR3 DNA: TGTGCCAGCAGCTTAGGAGGGGCCTCGGGGGAGACCCAGTACTTC. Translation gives CASSLGGASGETQYF. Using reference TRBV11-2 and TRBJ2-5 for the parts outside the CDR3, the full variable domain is EAGVAQSPRYKIIEKRQSVAFWCNPISGHATLYWYQQILGQGPKLLIQFQNNGVVDDSQLPKDRFSAERLKGVDSTLKIQPAKLEDSAVYLCASSLGGASGETQYFGPGTRLLVL.

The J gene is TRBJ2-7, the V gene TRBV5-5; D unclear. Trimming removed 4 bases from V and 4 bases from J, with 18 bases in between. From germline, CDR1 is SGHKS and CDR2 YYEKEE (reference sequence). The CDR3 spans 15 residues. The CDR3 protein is CASSMEWDFMYEQYF. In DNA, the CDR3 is TGTGCCAGCAGCATGGAGTGGGATTTTATGTACGAGCAGTACTTC.

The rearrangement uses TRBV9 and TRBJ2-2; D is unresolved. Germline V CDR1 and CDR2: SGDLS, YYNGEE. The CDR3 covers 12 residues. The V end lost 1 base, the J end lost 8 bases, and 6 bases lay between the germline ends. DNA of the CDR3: TGTGCCAGCAGCGTATCTGAGGGGGAGCTGTTTTTT. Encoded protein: CASSVSEGELFF.

The CDR3 nucleotides are TGTGCCAGCAGCTTAGGGGCGGAGGGTCCCTACAATGAGCAGTTCTTC. As protein: CASSLGAEGPYNEQFF. This chain connects TRBV7-9 to TRBJ2-1; tentatively, D is TRBD2 (6 bases). V lost 1 base, J lost 2 bases, and 12 bases lay in between. Germline CDR1 is SEHNR and CDR2 is FQNEAQ (reference sequence). The CDR3 contains 16 residues.

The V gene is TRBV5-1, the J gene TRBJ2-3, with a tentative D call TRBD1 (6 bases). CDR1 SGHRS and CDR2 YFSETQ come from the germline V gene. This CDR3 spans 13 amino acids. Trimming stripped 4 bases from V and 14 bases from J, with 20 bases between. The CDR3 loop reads CASSRSRDTEGYF. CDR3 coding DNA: TGCGCCAGCAGCCGTTCCCGGGACACGGAAGGGTATTTT.

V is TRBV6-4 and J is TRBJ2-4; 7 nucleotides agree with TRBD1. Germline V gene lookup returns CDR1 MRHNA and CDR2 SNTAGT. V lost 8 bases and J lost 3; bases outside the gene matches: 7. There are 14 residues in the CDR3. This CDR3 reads CASGGRDSKNIQYF. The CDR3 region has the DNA TGTGCCAGCGGGGGCCGGGACAGCAAAAACATTCAGTACTTC.

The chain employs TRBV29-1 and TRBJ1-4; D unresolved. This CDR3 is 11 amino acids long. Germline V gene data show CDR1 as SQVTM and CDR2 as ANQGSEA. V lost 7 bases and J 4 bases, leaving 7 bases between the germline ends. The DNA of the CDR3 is TGCAGCGACCGATTTAATGAAAAACTGTTTTTT. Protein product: CSDRFNEKLFF.

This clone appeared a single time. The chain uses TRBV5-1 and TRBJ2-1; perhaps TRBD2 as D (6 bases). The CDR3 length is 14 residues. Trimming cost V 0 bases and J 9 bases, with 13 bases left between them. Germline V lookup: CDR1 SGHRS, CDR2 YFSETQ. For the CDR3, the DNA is TGCGCCAGCAGCTTGGGGACGGAGGGTGGTGAGCAGTTCTTC. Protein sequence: CASSLGTEGGEQFF.

The CDR3 region is CASSPPSSGGTDTQYF. CDR3 coding DNA: TGTGCCAGCTCACCACCGAGTAGCGGGGGCACAGATACGCAGTATTTT. This chain uses TRBV18 with TRBJ2-3; TRBD2 aligns across 8 bases. The germline V gene has CDR1 KGHSH and CDR2 LQKENI. The CDR3 runs 16 residues. The junction had 3 bases not matched to a gene; V was cut back by 0 bases and J by 1 base.

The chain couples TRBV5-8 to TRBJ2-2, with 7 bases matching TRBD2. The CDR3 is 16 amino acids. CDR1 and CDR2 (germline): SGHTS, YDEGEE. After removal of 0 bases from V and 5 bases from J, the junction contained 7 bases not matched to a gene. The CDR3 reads CASSLEPFGRTGELFF. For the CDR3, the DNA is TGTGCCAGCAGCTTGGAACCCTTCGGGAGGACCGGGGAGCTGTTTTTT. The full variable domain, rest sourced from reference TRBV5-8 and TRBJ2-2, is EAGVTQSPTHLIKTRGQQATLRCSPISGHTSVYWYQQALGLGLQFLLWYDEGEERNRGNFPPRFSGRQFPNYSSELNVNALELEDSALYLCASSLEPFGRTGELFFGEGSRLTVL.

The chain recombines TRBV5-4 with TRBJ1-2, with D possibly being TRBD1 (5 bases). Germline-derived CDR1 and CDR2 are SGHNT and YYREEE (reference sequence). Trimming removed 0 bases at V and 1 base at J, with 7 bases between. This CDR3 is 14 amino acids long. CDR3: CASSLGGDNYGYTF. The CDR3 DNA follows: TGTGCCAGCAGCTTGGGGGGGGATAACTATGGCTACACCTTC. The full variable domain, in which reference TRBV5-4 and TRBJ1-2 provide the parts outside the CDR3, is ETGVTQSPTHLIKTRGQQVTLRCSSQSGHNTVSWYQQALGQGPQFIFQYYREEENGRGNFPPRFSGLQFPNYSSELNVNALELDDSALYLCASSLGGDNYGYTFGSGTRLTVV.

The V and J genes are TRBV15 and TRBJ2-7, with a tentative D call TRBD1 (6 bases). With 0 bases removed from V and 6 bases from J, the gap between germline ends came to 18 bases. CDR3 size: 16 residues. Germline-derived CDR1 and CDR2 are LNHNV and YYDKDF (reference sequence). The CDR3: CATSRESGVLSSEQYV. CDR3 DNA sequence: TGTGCCACCAGCAGAGAGTCAGGGGTACTTTCGAGCGAGCAGTACGTC.

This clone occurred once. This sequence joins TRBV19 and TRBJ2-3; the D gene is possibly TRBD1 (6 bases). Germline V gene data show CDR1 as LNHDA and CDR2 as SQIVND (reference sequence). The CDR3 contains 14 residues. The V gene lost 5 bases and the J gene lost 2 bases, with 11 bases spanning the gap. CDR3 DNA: TGTGCCAGTAGTTCCGACAGGATCACAGATACGCAGTATTTT. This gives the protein CASSSDRITDTQYF.

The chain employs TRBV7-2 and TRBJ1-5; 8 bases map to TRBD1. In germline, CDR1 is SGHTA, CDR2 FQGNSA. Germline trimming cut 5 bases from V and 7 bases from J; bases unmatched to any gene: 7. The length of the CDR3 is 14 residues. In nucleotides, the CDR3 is TGTGCCAGCAGCCTCCGGGACAGGACACAGCCCCAGCATTTT. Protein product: CASSLRDRTQPQHF.

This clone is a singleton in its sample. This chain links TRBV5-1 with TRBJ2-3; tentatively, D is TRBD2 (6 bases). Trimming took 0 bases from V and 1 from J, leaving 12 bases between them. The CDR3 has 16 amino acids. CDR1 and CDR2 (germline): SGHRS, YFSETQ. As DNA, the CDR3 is TGCGCCAGCAGCTTGGGGAGGGTTGCTGGCACAGATACGCAGTATTTT. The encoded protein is CASSLGRVAGTDTQYF.

DNA of the CDR3: TGCAGCGCCCAGTCTGGGGCCAACGTCCTGACTTTC. As protein: CSAQSGANVLTF. The chain uses TRBV29-1 and TRBJ2-6; D call uncertain. CDR3 length: 12 residues. Trimming took off 7 bases at V and 1 base at J, with 5 bases between the two ends. CDR1 and CDR2 from the germline V gene are SQVTM and ANQGSEA. The whole variable domain, filled in from reference TRBV29-1 and TRBJ2-6, reads SAVISQKPSRDICQRGTSLTIQCQVDSQVTMMFWYRQQPGQSLTLIATANQGSEATYESGFVIDKFPISRPNLTFSTLTVSNMSPEDSSIYLCSAQSGANVLTFGAGSRLTVL.

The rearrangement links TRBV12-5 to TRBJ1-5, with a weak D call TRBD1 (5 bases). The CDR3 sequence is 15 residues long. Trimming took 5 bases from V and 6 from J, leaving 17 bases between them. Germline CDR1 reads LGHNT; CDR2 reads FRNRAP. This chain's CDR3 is CASGPGGGSSQPQHF. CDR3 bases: TGTGCTAGTGGTCCGGGCGGGGGGTCGAGTCAGCCCCAGCATTTT.

CDR3 coding DNA: TGTGCCAGCAGAGGGGGGGCTGGGGGAACCAACTATGGCTACACCTTC. Protein: CASRGGAGGTNYGYTF. The rearrangement links TRBV27 to TRBJ1-2; possible D gene TRBD1, 6 bases. Germline CDR1 MNHEY, CDR2 SMNVEV (reference sequence). V was shortened by 6 bases and J by 2 bases, with 19 bases between the two germline ends. The CDR3 covers 16 residues.

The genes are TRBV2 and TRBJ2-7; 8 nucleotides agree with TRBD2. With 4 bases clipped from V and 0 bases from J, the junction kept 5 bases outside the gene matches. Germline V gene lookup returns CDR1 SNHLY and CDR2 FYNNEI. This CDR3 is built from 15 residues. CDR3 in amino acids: CASSVTSESSYEQYF. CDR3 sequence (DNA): TGTGCCAGCAGTGTGACTAGCGAGAGCTCCTACGAGCAGTACTTC.

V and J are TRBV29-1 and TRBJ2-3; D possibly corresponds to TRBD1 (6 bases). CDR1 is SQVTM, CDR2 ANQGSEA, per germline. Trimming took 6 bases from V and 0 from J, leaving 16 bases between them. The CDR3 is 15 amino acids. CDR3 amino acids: CSVPFGQGSTDTQYF. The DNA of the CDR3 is TGCAGCGTCCCTTTTGGGCAGGGGAGCACAGATACGCAGTATTTT.